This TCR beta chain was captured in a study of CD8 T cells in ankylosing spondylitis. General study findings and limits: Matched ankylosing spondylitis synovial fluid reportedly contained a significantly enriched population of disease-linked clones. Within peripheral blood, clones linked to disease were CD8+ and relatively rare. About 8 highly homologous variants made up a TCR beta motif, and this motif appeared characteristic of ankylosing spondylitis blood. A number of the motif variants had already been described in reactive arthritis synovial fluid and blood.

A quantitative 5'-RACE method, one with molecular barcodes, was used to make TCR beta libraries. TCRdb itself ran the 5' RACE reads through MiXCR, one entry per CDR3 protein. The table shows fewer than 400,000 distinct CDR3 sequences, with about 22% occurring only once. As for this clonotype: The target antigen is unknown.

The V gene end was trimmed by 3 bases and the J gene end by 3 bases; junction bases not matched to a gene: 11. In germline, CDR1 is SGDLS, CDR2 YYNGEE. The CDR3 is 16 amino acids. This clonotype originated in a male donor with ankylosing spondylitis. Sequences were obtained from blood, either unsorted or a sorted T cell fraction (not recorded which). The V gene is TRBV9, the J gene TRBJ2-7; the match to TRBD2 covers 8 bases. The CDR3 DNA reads TGTGCCAGCAGCGCGAAAGCGGGAGTGTTTGACTACGAGCAGTACTTC. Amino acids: CASSAKAGVFDYEQYF.